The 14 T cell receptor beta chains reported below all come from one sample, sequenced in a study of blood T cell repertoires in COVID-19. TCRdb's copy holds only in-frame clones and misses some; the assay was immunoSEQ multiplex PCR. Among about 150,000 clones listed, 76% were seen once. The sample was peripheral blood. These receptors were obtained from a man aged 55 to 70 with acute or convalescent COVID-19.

The CDR3: CASRREYQETQYF. In DNA, the CDR3 is TGTGCCAGCAGAAGAGAGTACCAAGAGACCCAGTACTTC. The chain couples TRBV6-5 to TRBJ2-5; no clear D. Germline loops: CDR1 MNHEY, CDR2 SVGAGI. CDR3 length: 13 amino acids. Trimming shortened V by 6 bases and J by 0 bases, and 8 bases separated the two germline ends.

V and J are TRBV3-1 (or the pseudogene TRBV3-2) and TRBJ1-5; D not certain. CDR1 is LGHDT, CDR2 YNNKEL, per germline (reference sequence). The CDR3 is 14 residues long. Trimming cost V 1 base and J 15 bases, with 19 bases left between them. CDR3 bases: TGTGCCAGCAGCCAAGGTCCGCGGGGTAGGGTAGCGCATTTT. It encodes CASSQGPRGRVAHF.

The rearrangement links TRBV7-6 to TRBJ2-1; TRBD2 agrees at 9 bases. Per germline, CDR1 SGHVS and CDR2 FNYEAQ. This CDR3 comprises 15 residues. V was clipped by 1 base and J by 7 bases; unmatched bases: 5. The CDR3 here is CASSLVGREGNEQFF. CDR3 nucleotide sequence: TGTGCCAGCAGCTTAGTGGGGCGGGAGGGTAATGAGCAGTTCTTC.

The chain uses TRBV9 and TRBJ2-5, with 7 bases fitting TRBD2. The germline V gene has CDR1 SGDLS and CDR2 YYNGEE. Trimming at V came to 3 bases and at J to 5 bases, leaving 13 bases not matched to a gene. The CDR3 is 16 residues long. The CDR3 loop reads CASSGAGSGLRETQYF. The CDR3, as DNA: TGTGCCAGCAGCGGAGCAGGTAGCGGGCTCCGTGAGACCCAGTACTTC.

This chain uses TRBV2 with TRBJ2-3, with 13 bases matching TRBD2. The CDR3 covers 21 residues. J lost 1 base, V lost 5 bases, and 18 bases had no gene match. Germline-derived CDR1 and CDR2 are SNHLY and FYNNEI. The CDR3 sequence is CASSRGLAGALSPLGTDTQYF. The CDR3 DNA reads TGTGCCAGCAGTCGAGGACTAGCGGGAGCGCTGTCGCCCCTCGGCACAGATACGCAGTATTTT.

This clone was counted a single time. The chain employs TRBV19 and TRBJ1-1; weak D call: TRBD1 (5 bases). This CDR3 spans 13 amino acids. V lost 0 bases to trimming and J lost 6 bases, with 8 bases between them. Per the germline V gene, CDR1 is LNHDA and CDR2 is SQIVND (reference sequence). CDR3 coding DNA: TGTGCCAGTAGTATAGACAGGGAGGCTGAAGCTTTCTTT. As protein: CASSIDREAEAFF.

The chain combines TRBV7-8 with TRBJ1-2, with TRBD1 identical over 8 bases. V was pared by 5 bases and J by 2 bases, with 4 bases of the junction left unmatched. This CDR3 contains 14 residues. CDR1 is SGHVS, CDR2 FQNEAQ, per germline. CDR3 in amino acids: CASSRGQGNYGYTF. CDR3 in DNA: TGTGCCAGCAGCCGAGGACAGGGAAACTATGGCTACACCTTC.

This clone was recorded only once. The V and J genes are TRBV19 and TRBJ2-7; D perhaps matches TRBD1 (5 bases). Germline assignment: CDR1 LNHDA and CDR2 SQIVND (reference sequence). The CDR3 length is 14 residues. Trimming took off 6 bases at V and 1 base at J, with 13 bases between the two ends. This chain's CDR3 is CASRDDSSSYEQYF. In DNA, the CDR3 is TGTGCCAGTAGGGACGACAGTTCATCCTACGAGCAGTACTTC.

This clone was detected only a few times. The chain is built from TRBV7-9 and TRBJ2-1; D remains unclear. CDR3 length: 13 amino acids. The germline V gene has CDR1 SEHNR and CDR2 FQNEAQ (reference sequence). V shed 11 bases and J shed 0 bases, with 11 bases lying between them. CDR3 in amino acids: CAETRSSYNEQFF. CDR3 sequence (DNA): TGTGCCGAGACCCGGAGCTCCTACAATGAGCAGTTCTTC.

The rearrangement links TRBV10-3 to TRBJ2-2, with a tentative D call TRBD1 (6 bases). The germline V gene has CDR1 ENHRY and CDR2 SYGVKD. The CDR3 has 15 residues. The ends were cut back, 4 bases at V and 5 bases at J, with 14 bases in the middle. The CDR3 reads CAISGTGLATGELFF. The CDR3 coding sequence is TGTGCCATCAGTGGTACAGGGTTGGCGACCGGGGAGCTGTTTTTT.

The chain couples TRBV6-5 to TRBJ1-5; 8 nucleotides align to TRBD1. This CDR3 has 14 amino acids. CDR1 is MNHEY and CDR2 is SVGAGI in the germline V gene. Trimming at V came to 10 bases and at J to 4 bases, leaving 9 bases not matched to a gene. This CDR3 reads CATKTGVGNQPQHF. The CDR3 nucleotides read TGTGCCACAAAGACAGGGGTTGGTAATCAGCCCCAGCATTTT.

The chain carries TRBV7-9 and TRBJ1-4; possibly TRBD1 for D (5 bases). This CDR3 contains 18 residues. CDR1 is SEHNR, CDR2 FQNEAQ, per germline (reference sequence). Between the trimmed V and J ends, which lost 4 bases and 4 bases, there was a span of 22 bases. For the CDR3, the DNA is TGTGCCAGCAGCTCAGTACGGGGGACCGGCGGGTTTAATGAAAAACTGTTTTTT. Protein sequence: CASSSVRGTGGFNEKLFF.

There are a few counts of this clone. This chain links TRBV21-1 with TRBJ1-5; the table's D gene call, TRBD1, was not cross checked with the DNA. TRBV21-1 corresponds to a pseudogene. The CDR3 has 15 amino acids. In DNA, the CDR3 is TGTGCCAGCAAGAACAGGGATTTAGGCAATCAGCCCCAGCATTTT. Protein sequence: CASKNRDLGNQPQHF.

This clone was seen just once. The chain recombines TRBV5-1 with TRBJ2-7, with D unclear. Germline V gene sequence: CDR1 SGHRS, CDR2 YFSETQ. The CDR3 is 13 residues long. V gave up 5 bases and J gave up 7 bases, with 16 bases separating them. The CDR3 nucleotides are TGCGCCAGCAGTCCAAACTACCTTCGGGAGCAGTACTTC. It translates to CASSPNYLREQYF.